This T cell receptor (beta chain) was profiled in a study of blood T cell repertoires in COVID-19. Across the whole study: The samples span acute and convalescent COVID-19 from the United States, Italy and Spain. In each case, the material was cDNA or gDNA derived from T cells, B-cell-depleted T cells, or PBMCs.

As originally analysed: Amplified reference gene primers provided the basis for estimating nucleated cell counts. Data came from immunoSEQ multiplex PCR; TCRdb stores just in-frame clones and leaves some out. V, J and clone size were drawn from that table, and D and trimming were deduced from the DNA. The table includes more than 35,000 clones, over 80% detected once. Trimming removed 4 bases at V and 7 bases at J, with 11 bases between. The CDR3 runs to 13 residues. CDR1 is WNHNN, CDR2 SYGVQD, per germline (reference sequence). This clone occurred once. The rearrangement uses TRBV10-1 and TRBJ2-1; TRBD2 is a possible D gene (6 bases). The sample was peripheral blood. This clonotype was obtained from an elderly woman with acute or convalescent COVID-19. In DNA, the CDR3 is TGCGCCAGCAGTGTGATGGGGAGGAATGAGCAGTTCTTC. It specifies CASSVMGRNEQFF.